This T cell receptor beta chain originates from a study of blood T cell repertoires in COVID-19. CDR1 and CDR2 from the germline V gene are KGHSH and LQKENI. V lost 2 bases and J lost 5, with 7 bases in between. The CDR3 covers 13 residues. TCRdb's table, derived via immunoSEQ multiplex PCR, lists solely in-frame clones and lacks some. Here the sample spans approximately 190,000 clones, about 88% being singletons. Sample: peripheral blood. This chain uses TRBV18 with TRBJ2-4; D is undetermined. The origin of this receptor is a man aged 25-40 years with active or convalescent COVID-19. The CDR3 DNA is TGTGCCAGCTCACCAGAGAAGCAAAACATTCAGTACTTC. This encodes CASSPEKQNIQYF.